The next 8 T cell receptor beta chains were all read from a single sample in a study of shared clonotypes between healthy human individuals. The table came from immunoSEQ multiplex PCR; TCRdb's copy has only in-frame clones and leaves some out. The repertoire holds 2 million to 2.5 million clones, with about 95% as singletons. Naive CD8 isolation took CD45RO-negative cells positively selected for CCR7 and excluded terminally differentiated effector memory CD45RA+ cells. Input material: naive CD8+ T cells sorted from blood. Every receptor here comes from a man aged 18 to 30 in good health.

Concerning this clone: This sample includes further DNA sequences coding for the same CDR3. The V call is TRBV19, the J call TRBJ2-7; TRBD1 matches at 7 bases. The CDR3 consists of 14 residues. V lost 3 bases to trimming and J lost 1 base; unmatched junction nucleotides: 3. In germline, CDR1 is LNHDA, CDR2 SQIVND (reference sequence). As DNA, the CDR3 is TGTGCCAGTAGTATTGTGACAGGGTCCTACGAGCAGTACTTC. Protein: CASSIVTGSYEQYF.

The chain has TRBV28 and TRBJ1-2; D is perhaps TRBD1 (5 bases). Germline-derived CDR1 and CDR2 are MDHEN and SYDVKM. The CDR3 consists of 15 residues. The germline V and J ends were trimmed by 1 base and 4 bases, with 13 bases remaining between them. CDR3 coding DNA: TGTGCCAGCAGTTTATTGGCGGGGAGGGGCTATGGCTACACCTTC. This translates into CASSLLAGRGYGYTF.

This clone appeared once. The V gene is TRBV27, the J gene TRBJ1-3, with D maybe TRBD1 (6 bases). Trimming took off 10 bases at V and 0 bases at J, with 19 bases between the two ends. This CDR3 has 16 residues. CDR1 is MNHEY and CDR2 is SMNVEV in the germline V gene (reference sequence). CDR3 sequence: CATLRGGVRSGNTIYF. CDR3 in DNA: TGTGCCACCCTCCGAGGGGGGGTTCGCTCTGGAAACACCATATATTTT.

The CDR3 coding sequence is TGTGCCAGCAGGCTCGAAGGACAGGGGTCCCGAGAGACCCAGTACTTC. It encodes CASRLEGQGSRETQYF. The chain carries TRBV11-2 and TRBJ2-5, with 9 nucleotides matching TRBD1. Germline V CDR1 and CDR2: SGHAT, FQNNGV. This CDR3 contains 16 residues. V dropped 6 bases and J dropped 4; count of bases not matched to a gene: 12. Looking up the rest from reference TRBV11-2 and TRBJ2-5 gives the full variable domain: EAGVAQSPRYKIIEKRQSVAFWCNPISGHATLYWYQQILGQGPKLLIQFQNNGVVDDSQLPKDRFSAERLKGVDSTLKIQPAKLEDSAVYLCASRLEGQGSRETQYFGPGTRLLVL.

This clone has only a few counts. The chain uses TRBV25-1 and TRBJ2-3; D gene ambiguous. The V end was cut by 6 bases, the J end by 0 bases, with 4 bases between. Germline V CDR1 and CDR2: MGHDK, SYGVNS. This CDR3 region has 12 residues. The CDR3 reads CASRGSTDTQYF. CDR3 nucleotides: TGTGCCAGCAGGGGGAGCACAGATACGCAGTATTTT.

The chain has TRBV29-1 and TRBJ2-1, with no clear D. Trimming stripped 7 bases from V and 8 bases from J, with 12 bases between. Germline CDR1 reads SQVTM; CDR2 reads ANQGSEA. CDR3 length equals 11 residues. Here the CDR3 DNA reads TGCAGCGCCACAGACTCCCATGAGCAGTTCTTC. This translates into CSATDSHEQFF.

V usage is TRBV4-3 and J usage is TRBJ2-5; 8 positions match TRBD1. The end of the DNA fits TRBJ2-7 better, so the J call may be wrong. The CDR3 has 13 residues. Germline CDR1 is LGHNA and CDR2 is YSLEER. The CDR3 DNA reads TGCGCCAGCAGCCGGGACAGGCCATACGAGCAGTACTTC. It specifies CASSRDRPYEQYF.

Here the CDR3 reads CASSLRHSTYEQYF. For the CDR3, the DNA is TGTGCCAGCAGCCTAAGACATTCCACCTACGAGCAGTACTTC. This chain links TRBV27 with TRBJ2-7; D unresolved. The CDR3 spans 14 residues. Trimming removed 6 bases from V and 2 bases from J, with 14 bases in between. Germline V gene lookup returns CDR1 MNHEY and CDR2 SMNVEV (reference sequence).